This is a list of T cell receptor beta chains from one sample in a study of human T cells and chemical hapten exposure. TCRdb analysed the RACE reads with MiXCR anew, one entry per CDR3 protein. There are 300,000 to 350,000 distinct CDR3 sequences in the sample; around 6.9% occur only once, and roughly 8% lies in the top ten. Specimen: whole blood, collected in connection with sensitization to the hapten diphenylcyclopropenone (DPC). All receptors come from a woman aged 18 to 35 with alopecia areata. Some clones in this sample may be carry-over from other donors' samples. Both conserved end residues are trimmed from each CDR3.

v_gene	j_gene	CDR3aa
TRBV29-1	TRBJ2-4	SGQWPAKNIQY
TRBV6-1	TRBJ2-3	ASSDLAGAASTDTQY
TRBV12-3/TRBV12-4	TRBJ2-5	ASSVGNGFETQY
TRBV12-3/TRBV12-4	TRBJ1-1	ASGPRGSTEAF
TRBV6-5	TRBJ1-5	ASREQINQPQH
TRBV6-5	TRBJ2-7	ASSYSGTGEQY
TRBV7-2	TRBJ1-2	ASSLDQYYGYT
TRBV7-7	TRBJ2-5	ASSFGALAGVGETQY
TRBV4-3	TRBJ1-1	ASSQVHGAVTEAF
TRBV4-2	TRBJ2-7	ASSSGQGLIRLEQY
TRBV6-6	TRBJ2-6	ASSYVGSGANVLT
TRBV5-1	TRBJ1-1	ASGGTNTEAF
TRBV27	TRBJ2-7	ASSSLRQGRPSYEQY
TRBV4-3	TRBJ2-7	ASSQDYGSLSYEQY
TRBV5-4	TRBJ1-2	ASSLNRVHGYT
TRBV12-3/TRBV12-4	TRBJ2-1	ASRGSGGFYNEQF
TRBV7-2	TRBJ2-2	ASSTRQSTGELF
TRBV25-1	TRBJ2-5	ASSHGTASQETQY
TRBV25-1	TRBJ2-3	ASSELGTGPTDTQY
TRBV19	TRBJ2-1	ASSDRGSSSYNEQF
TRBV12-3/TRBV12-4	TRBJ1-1	ASTVDGNTEAF
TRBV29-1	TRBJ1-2	SVEADLYGYT
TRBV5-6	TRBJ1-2	ASSLGKGGYT
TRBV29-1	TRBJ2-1	SVEDVLTDEQF
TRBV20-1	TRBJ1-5	SARDLRGDNQPQH
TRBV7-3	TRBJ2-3	ASSRQGGSTDTQY
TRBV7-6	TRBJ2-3	ASSQLNTDTQY
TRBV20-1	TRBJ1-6	SATESSPLH
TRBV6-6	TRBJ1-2	ASSYWTDPST
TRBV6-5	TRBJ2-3	ASSYEEGTDTQY
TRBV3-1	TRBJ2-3	RINTQY
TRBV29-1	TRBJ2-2	SVIGLAGQSNTGELF
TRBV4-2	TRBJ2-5	ASSQVNSPQETQY
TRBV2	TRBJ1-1	ASSTRQGNTEAF
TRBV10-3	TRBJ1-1	AIGVSDFEAF
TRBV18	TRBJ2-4	ASSPTGAGGNIQY
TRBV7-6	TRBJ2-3	ASSLKTSGS
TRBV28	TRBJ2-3	ASSWGAGGTDTQY
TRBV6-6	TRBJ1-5	ASTSQGRQPQH
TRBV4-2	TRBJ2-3	ASSQERGRTDTQY
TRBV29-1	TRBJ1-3	SVTSTGDTIY
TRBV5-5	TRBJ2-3	ASSPLDLTDTQY
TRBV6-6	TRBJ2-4	ASSYVQLAESKNIQY
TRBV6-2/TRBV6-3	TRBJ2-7	ASWAASSSYEQY
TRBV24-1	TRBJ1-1	ATSGPGTEAF
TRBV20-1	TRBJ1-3	SASDGVANTIY
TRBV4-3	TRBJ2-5	ATSPGLNEETQY
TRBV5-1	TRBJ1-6	ASSPTVRTVNSPLH
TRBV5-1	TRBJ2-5	ASSLEDSTAQY
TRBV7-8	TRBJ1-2	ASSLNRVDYGYT
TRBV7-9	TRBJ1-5	ASSLGLYGDQPQH